The TCR beta chain described here comes from a study of T cell responses to AZD1222 COVID-19 vaccine. Assay: immunoSEQ multiplex PCR; the TCRdb copy retains only in-frame clones and omits some. The sample gives some 150,000 clones, around 88% of which show up once; roughly 16% is in the top ten. The CDR3 spans 15 residues. Germline values: CDR1 SQVTM, CDR2 ANQGSEA. J lost 0 bases, V lost 7 bases, and 9 bases had no gene match. This sequence originates from an adult in good health. Sequencing used peripheral blood, obtained on day 0 of AZD1222 vaccination. This rearrangement joins TRBV29-1 to TRBJ1-2, with TRBD1 matching 9 bases. The CDR3 protein is CSADRGPLANYGYTF. CDR3 DNA: TGCAGCGCGGACAGGGGCCCTTTAGCTAACTATGGCTACACCTTC.